The clone carrying this TCR beta chain was observed at least ten times. The antigen is unknown. V was trimmed by 5 bases and J by 2 bases, leaving 22 bases between them. There are 17 residues in the CDR3. RNA transcripts gave rise to amplified TCR beta CDR3 regions. The study used the HTBI primer set for a first-round RT-PCR of the TCR CDR3. TCRdb reprocessed the multiplex PCR reads with MiXCR, giving one entry per CDR3 protein. The sample includes 700,000 to 850,000 distinct CDR3 sequences, 30% to 40% of them seen just once. This sample is part of a study of T cells in Graves' hyperthyroidism and ophthalmopathy. Regarding the study as a whole: Blood also showed most of the thyroid clonotypes that were expanded above 0.001.

Sequencing was performed on blood. This sequence originates from a woman aged 40 to 50 with Graves' hyperthyroidism. The rearrangement uses TRBV12-3 or TRBV12-4 and TRBJ2-7; D may correspond to TRBD1 or TRBD2 (5 bases each). In DNA form, the CDR3 reads TGTGCCAGCAGTCCCCCCGGGACGTTCCCCTTCACCTACGAGCAGTACTTC. Its translation is CASSPPGTFPFTYEQYF.